These 5 T cell receptor beta chains share one sample of origin, sequenced in a study of T cell responses to AZD1222 COVID-19 vaccine. Using immunoSEQ multiplex PCR, the repertoire was profiled, and TCRdb retains in-frame clones only, with some absent. The data hold about 110,000 clones, with about 90% observed a single time. The sample consisted of peripheral blood, taken on day 0 of AZD1222 vaccination. These receptors came from an adult in good health.

CDR3 residues: CASSTDRGLFETQYF. In nucleotides, the CDR3 is TGTGCCAGTAGTACGGACAGGGGGCTTTTTGAGACCCAGTACTTC. The chain has TRBV19 and TRBJ2-5, with 11 bases aligning to TRBD1. After removal of 4 bases from V and 5 bases from J, the junction contained 6 bases not matched to a gene. Germline V CDR1 and CDR2: LNHDA, SQIVND (reference sequence). The CDR3 loop spans 15 amino acids.

The chain combines TRBV4-1 with TRBJ1-2; 8 bases map to TRBD1. The CDR3 runs to 16 residues. Unmatched junction bases numbered 7, after V lost 2 bases and J lost 2 bases. Germline values: CDR1 MGHRA, CDR2 YSYEKL. CDR3 region: CASSQPHGQGNYGYTF. The CDR3 bases are TGCGCCAGCAGCCAACCGCACGGACAGGGAAACTATGGCTACACCTTC.

The chain links TRBV11-3 to TRBJ2-3; 9 positions agree with TRBD2. The germline gives CDR1 SGHNT, CDR2 YENEEA. This CDR3 is built from 15 residues. V was clipped by 4 bases and J by 4 bases; unmatched bases: 6. CDR3 DNA: TGTGCCAGCAGCTCCCGAGCGGGAGGTCCAGATACGCAGTATTTT. Translated: CASSSRAGGPDTQYF.

The chain uses TRBV12-5 and TRBJ2-7, with D possibly being TRBD2 (6 bases). The CDR3 is made up of 18 amino acids. Germline-derived CDR1 and CDR2 are LGHNT and FRNRAP. Trimming took off 0 bases at V and 0 bases at J, with 18 bases between the two ends. The CDR3 sequence: CASGLVLNGASASYEQYF. In DNA, the CDR3 is TGTGCTAGTGGTTTGGTACTGAATGGGGCTAGCGCCTCCTACGAGCAGTACTTC. The entire variable domain, with the rest obtained from reference TRBV12-5 and TRBJ2-7, is as follows: DARVTQTPRHKVTEMGQEVTMRCQPILGHNTVFWYRQTMMQGLELLAYFRNRAPLDDSGMPKDRFSAEMPDATLATLKIQPSEPRDSAVYFCASGLVLNGASASYEQYFGPGTRLTVT.

A few counts support this clone. This chain uses TRBV7-9 with TRBJ1-1, with D perhaps TRBD1 (6 bases). The CDR3 covers 13 residues. Germline V gene data show CDR1 as SEHNR and CDR2 as FQNEAQ (reference sequence). With 4 bases removed from V and 6 bases from J, the gap between germline ends came to 12 bases. DNA for the CDR3: TGTGCCAGCAGCTCTAGGGGGGTGTCTGAAGCTTTCTTT. Its translation: CASSSRGVSEAFF.